Following are 18 T cell receptor beta chains from one sample sequenced in a study of OX40 agonist ivuxolimab in advanced cancers. Produced via immunoSEQ multiplex PCR; TCRdb's table is partial and in-frame only. The sample records about 34,000 clones, roughly 91% being singletons. Sample: CD4+ or CD8+ T cells sorted from blood, taken in a trial of the OX40 agonist ivuxolimab. These receptors were obtained from an adult with an advanced solid tumor such as melanoma, head and neck, liver or kidney cancer.

This clone was found once. This sequence joins TRBV10-3 and TRBJ2-7; 7 bases agree with TRBD1. The CDR3 spans 13 residues. The V and J ends lost 5 bases and 6 bases, in that order; junction bases with no gene match: 7. Germline V gene sequence: CDR1 ENHRY, CDR2 SYGVKD. The CDR3, as DNA: TGTGCCATCAGTCCACAGGGGTTGCGCGAGCAGTACTTC. Translated: CAISPQGLREQYF.

This chain connects TRBV7-9 to TRBJ1-1; no clear D. From germline, CDR1 is SEHNR and CDR2 FQNEAQ (reference sequence). V lost 6 bases and J lost 0, with 11 bases in between. This CDR3 has 14 amino acids. The CDR3 loop is CASRSLEVNTEAFF. The CDR3 bases are TGTGCCAGCAGATCCCTTGAGGTGAACACTGAAGCTTTCTTT.

The V gene is TRBV11-2, the J gene TRBJ2-7; D gene ambiguous. Trimming shortened V by 0 bases and J by 3 bases, and 9 bases separated the two germline ends. The V gene's germline CDR1 is SGHAT and CDR2 FQNNGV. This CDR3 region has 14 residues. The CDR3 loop is CASSLDLRVYEQYF. The CDR3 DNA reads TGTGCCAGCAGCTTAGATCTTAGGGTCTACGAGCAGTACTTC. The whole variable domain, filled in from reference TRBV11-2 and TRBJ2-7, reads EAGVAQSPRYKIIEKRQSVAFWCNPISGHATLYWYQQILGQGPKLLIQFQNNGVVDDSQLPKDRFSAERLKGVDSTLKIQPAKLEDSAVYLCASSLDLRVYEQYFGPGTRLTVT.

The CDR3, as DNA: TGTGCCAGCAGCCAAGCGGTTAGCGGGCCTACCTACGAGCAGTACTTC. Translation gives CASSQAVSGPTYEQYF. The rearrangement links TRBV4-2 to TRBJ2-7; 7 bases fit TRBD2. Germline-derived CDR1 and CDR2 are LGHNA and YNFKEQ. V shed 1 base, J shed 2 bases, and the junction held 8 bases outside the gene matches. The CDR3 contains 16 residues.

This chain connects TRBV30 to TRBJ2-3; D uncertain. This CDR3 is 16 amino acids long. V lost 0 bases to trimming and J lost 1 base, with 14 bases between them. Germline-derived CDR1 and CDR2 are GTSNPN and SVGIG (reference sequence). In DNA form, the CDR3 reads TGTGCCTGGAGTGTGGAACCCCGGTTTCGCACAGATACGCAGTATTTT. This encodes CAWSVEPRFRTDTQYF.

The chain carries TRBV28 and TRBJ2-3; D may be TRBD2 (6 bases). The CDR3 has 15 residues. Germline V gene data show CDR1 as MDHEN and CDR2 as SYDVKM. V dropped 2 bases and J dropped 1 base, with 10 bases sitting between them. In nucleotides, the CDR3 is TGTGCCAGCAGTTTAGGGGGAGGCGGCACAGATACGCAGTATTTT. Translation: CASSLGGGGTDTQYF.

The DNA for the CDR3 is TGCAGCGTTGCCTCTGGAAACACCATATATTTT. Protein: CSVASGNTIYF. The chain carries TRBV29-1 and TRBJ1-3; D remains unclear. Germline CDR1 is SQVTM and CDR2 is ANQGSEA. V was cut by 4 bases and J by 0 bases, with 1 base left in between. There are 11 residues in the CDR3.

A single count supports this clone. The CDR3 protein is CASSTGGGGTEAFF. The DNA of the CDR3 is TGTGCCAGTAGTACCGGCGGGGGGGGAACTGAAGCTTTCTTT. The chain joins TRBV19 to TRBJ1-1, with D maybe TRBD1 (5 bases). The CDR3 runs to 14 residues. V was pared by 4 bases and J by 5 bases, with 14 bases between. Germline V lookup: CDR1 LNHDA, CDR2 SQIVND (reference sequence).

The rearrangement links TRBV5-1 to TRBJ2-1; tentatively, D is TRBD2 (6 bases). CDR3 length: 15 residues. V was cut by 0 bases and J by 3 bases, with 10 bases left in between. Germline V CDR1 and CDR2: SGHRS, YFSETQ. In DNA form, the CDR3 reads TGCGCCAGCAGCTTGGGTGGGGGGATCTACAATGAGCAGTTCTTC. It translates to CASSLGGGIYNEQFF.

The table lists this clone with a few counts. This chain links TRBV5-1 with TRBJ2-1; D is unresolved. Germline CDR1 and CDR2: SGHRS and YFSETQ. Trimming stripped 1 base from V and 0 bases from J, with 8 bases between. This CDR3 is built from 15 residues. The CDR3: CASSLRVSSYNEQFF. The CDR3 nucleotides are TGCGCCAGCAGCTTGAGGGTGAGCTCCTACAATGAGCAGTTCTTC.

The V call is TRBV19, the J call TRBJ1-2; D unclear. The CDR3 is 15 amino acids. V gave up 3 bases and J gave up 1 base, with 12 bases separating them. CDR1 and CDR2 (germline): LNHDA, SQIVND (reference sequence). The CDR3 is CASSMENRGNYGYTF. The CDR3 DNA reads TGTGCCAGTAGTATGGAAAACAGAGGTAACTATGGCTACACCTTC.

The CDR3 reads CASSLRARGDTQYF. The CDR3 DNA follows: TGTGCCAGCAGCTTACGAGCACGGGGAGATACGCAGTATTTT. The chain carries TRBV7-2 and TRBJ2-3; D may be TRBD2 (5 bases). This CDR3 spans 14 amino acids. Germline lookup yields CDR1 SGHTA and CDR2 FQGNSA. V was trimmed by 2 bases and J by 5 bases, leaving 11 bases between them.

Only one count was recorded for this clone. V usage is TRBV19 and J usage is TRBJ2-1; D is perhaps TRBD1 (5 bases). The V end lost 6 bases, the J end lost 9 bases, and 21 bases lay between the germline ends. This CDR3 region has 15 residues. Germline CDR1 is LNHDA and CDR2 is SQIVND (reference sequence). The CDR3 region is CASSIRATTWSEQFF. CDR3 nucleotide sequence: TGTGCCAGTAGCATCAGGGCCACGACTTGGAGTGAGCAGTTCTTC.

Here the CDR3 reads CASSEAGTLAEQYF. As DNA, the CDR3 is TGTGCCAGCAGTGAAGCGGGGACTCTAGCCGAGCAGTACTTC. The rearrangement links TRBV2 to TRBJ2-7; tentatively, D is TRBD2 (6 bases). Between the trimmed V and J ends, which lost 0 bases and 6 bases, there was a span of 12 bases. The CDR3 is 14 amino acids. The germline CDR1 and CDR2 sequences are SNHLY and FYNNEI.

The chain recombines TRBV6-1 with TRBJ1-1, with 7 bases lining up with TRBD1. Trimming removed 5 bases from V and 10 bases from J; junction bases left unmatched: 7. CDR3 length: 12 amino acids. Per germline, CDR1 MNHNS and CDR2 SASEGT. The CDR3 region has the DNA TGTGCCAGCAGTCGACAGGGTCGAGGAGCTTTCTTT. It specifies CASSRQGRGAFF.

This clone showed up just once. The junction does not match germline at one end; this may be a read error. The V call is TRBV5-3, the J call TRBJ1-2; weak D call: TRBD1 (5 bases). TRBV5-3 is reported as an ORF; its role is uncertain. The CDR3 contains 15 residues. DNA of the CDR3: TGTGCCAGCAGCTTGGCCGACAGACCTTTGGGTGGCTACACCTTC. This codes for CASSLADRPLGGYTF.

V is TRBV30 and J is TRBJ1-6; D is unclear. The ends were cut back, 4 bases at V and 9 bases at J, with 13 bases in the middle. The CDR3 has 13 amino acids. The germline V gene has CDR1 GTSNPN and CDR2 SVGIG (reference sequence). This CDR3 is CAWTSSSGSPLHF. The CDR3 nucleotides are TGTGCCTGGACATCCTCCAGCGGTTCACCCCTCCACTTT.

This chain links TRBV18 with TRBJ1-5; D is unclear. CDR3 length: 13 residues. Per the germline V gene, CDR1 is KGHSH and CDR2 is LQKENI. V was trimmed by 2 bases and J by 16 bases, leaving 18 bases between them. CDR3 protein: CASSPSYDNLQHF. The CDR3 DNA follows: TGTGCCAGCTCACCAAGTTATGACAACCTGCAACATTTT.